This T cell receptor beta chain appears in the sequencing data of a study of shared clonotypes between healthy human individuals. The assay was immunoSEQ multiplex PCR, and TCRdb's table has in-frame clones only and misses some. Of roughly 1.5 million clones listed, about 98% are singletons. In this sample, this clone turned up once. Antigen: not known. Study-wide results and limits: What naive subsets generally showed was a larger estimated richness than memory subsets showed.

The CDR3 runs to 13 residues. The V and J ends lost 4 bases and 5 bases respectively, with 15 bases between them. CDR1 is SQVTM and CDR2 is ANQGSEA in the germline V gene. The receptor was derived from a man aged 25-40 years in good health. The rearrangement uses TRBV29-1 and TRBJ2-7; a possible D gene is TRBD2 (5 bases). The sequenced material came from naive CD4+ T cells sorted from blood. Subset in this sample: CD45RA+ positively selected. Written as DNA, the CDR3 is TGCAGCGTTGTTTTCTCTGTTAGCGACGAGCAGTACTTC. This encodes CSVVFSVSDEQYF.